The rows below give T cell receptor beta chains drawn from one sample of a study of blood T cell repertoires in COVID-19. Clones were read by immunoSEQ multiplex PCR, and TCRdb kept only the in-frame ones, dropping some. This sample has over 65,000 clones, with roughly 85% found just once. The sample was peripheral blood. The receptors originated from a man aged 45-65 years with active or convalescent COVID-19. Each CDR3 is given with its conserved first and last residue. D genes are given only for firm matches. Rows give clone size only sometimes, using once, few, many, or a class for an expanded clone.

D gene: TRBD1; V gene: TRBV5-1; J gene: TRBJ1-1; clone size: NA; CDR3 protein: CASRHRTGNTEAFF; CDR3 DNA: TGCGCCAGCAGACACCGGACAGGGAACACTGAAGCTTTCTTT
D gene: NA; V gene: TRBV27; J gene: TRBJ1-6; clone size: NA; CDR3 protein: CASSFALGKTYSPLHF; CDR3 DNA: TGTGCCAGCAGTTTCGCGCTCGGGAAGACGTATTCACCCCTCCACTTT
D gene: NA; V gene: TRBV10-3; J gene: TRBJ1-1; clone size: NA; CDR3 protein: CATGSENTEAFF; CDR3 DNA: TGTGCCACAGGGTCTGAGAACACTGAAGCTTTCTTT
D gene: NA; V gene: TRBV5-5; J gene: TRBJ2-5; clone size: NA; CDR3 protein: CASSLRSTAGQETQYF; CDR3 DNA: TGTGCCAGCAGCTTAAGAAGCACGGCGGGGCAAGAGACCCAGTACTTC
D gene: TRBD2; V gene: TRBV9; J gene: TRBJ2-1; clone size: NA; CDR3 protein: CASSVSSGGANEQFF; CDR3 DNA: TGTGCCAGCAGCGTATCGAGCGGGGGGGCAAATGAGCAGTTCTTC
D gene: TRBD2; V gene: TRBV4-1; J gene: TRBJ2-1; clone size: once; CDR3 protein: CASSLTSGDYNEQFF; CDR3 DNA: TGCGCCAGCAGCCTTACTAGCGGGGATTACAATGAGCAGTTCTTC
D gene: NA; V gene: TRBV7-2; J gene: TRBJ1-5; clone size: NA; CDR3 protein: CASSFRGGGNQPQHF; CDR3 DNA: TGTGCCAGCAGCTTCCGGGGAGGAGGCAATCAGCCCCAGCATTTT
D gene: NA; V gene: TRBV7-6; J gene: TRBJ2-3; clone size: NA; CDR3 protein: CASSLAGGGTQYF; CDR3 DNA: TGTGCCAGCAGCTTAGCCGGTGGGGGGACGCAGTATTTT
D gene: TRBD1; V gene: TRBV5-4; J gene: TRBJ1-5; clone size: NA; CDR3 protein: CASSPGTGVNQPQHF; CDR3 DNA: TGTGCCAGCAGCCCCGGGACAGGGGTCAATCAGCCCCAGCATTTT
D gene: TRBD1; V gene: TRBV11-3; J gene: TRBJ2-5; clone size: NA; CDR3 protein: CASSFTAQTGAAETQYF; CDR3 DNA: TGTGCCAGCAGTTTTACCGCGCAAACAGGGGCAGCAGAGACCCAGTACTTC
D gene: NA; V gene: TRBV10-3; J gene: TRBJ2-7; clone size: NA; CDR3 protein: CAISEVRAPYEQYF; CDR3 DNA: TGTGCCATCAGTGAGGTTAGAGCTCCTTACGAGCAGTACTTC
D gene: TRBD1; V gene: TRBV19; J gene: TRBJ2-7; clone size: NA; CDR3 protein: CASKGQGMNEQYF; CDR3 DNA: TGTGCCAGTAAAGGACAGGGGATGAACGAGCAGTACTTC
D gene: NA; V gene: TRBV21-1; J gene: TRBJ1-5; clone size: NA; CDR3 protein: CASRQPLTGGPGNQPQHF; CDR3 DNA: TGTGCCAGCCGCCAACCTTTGACAGGGGGCCCGGGCAATCAGCCCCAGCATTTT
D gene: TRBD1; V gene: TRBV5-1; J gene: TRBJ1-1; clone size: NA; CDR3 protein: CASSPETGAEAFF; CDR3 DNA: TGCGCCAGCAGCCCCGAGACAGGGGCTGAAGCTTTCTTT
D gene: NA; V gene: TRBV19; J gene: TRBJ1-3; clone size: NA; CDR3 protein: CASTYAGSGNTIYF; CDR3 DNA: TGTGCCAGTACCTACGCGGGGTCTGGAAACACCATATATTTT
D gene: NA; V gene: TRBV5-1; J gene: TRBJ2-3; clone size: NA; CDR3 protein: CASSLTPRADTQYF; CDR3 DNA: TGCGCCAGCAGCTTAACCCCTAGAGCAGATACGCAGTATTTT
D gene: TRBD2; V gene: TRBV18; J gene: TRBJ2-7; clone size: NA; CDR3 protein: CASSPLAGEEQYF; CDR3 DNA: TGTGCCAGCTCACCACTAGCGGGAGAAGAGCAGTACTTC
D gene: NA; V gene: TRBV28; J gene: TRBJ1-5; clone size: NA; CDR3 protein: CASIGGYSNQPQHF; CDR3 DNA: TGTGCCAGCATAGGGGGTTATAGCAATCAGCCCCAGCATTTT
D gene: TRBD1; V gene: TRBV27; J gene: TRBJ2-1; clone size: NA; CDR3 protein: CASSQDRHNEQFF; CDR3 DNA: TGTGCCAGCAGTCAGGACAGGCACAATGAGCAGTTCTTC
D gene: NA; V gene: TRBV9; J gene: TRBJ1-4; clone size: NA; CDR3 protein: CASSAQQATNEKLFF; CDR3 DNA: TGTGCCAGCAGCGCCCAACAGGCAACTAATGAAAAACTGTTTTTT
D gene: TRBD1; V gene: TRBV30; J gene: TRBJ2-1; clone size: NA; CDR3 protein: CAWSVGQGRFF; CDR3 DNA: TGTGCCTGGAGTGTGGGACAGGGGCGGTTCTTC
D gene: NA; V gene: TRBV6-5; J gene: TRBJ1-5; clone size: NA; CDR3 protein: CASSPRGGQPQHF; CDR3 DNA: TGTGCCAGCAGTCCAAGGGGTGGCCAGCCCCAGCATTTT
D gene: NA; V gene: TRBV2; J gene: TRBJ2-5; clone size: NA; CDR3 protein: CASRTNPQETQYF; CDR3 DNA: TGTGCCAGTAGGACAAACCCCCAAGAGACCCAGTACTTC
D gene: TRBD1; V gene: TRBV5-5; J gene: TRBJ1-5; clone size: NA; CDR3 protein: CASSPDRNQPQHF; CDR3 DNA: TGTGCCAGCAGCCCGGACAGGAATCAGCCCCAGCATTTT
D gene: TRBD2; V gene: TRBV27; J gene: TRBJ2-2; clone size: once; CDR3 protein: CASTERLAANTGELFF; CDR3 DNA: TGTGCCAGCACGGAACGACTAGCGGCCAACACCGGGGAGCTGTTTTTT
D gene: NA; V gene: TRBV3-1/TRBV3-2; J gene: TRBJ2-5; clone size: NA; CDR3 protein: CASSQSEETQYF; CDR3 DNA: TGTGCCAGCAGCCAATCGGAAGAGACCCAGTACTTC
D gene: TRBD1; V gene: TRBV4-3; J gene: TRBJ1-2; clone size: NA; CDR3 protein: CASSLDRGRKYGYTF; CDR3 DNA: TGCGCCAGCAGCTTAGACAGGGGGCGCAAGTATGGCTACACCTTC
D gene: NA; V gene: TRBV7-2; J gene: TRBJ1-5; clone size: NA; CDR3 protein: CASSTVNSNQPQHF; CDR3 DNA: TGTGCCAGCAGTACAGTTAATAGCAATCAGCCCCAGCATTTT
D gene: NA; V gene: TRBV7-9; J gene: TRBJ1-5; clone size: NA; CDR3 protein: CASSLGGEGPQHF; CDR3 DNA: TGTGCCAGCAGCTTAGGGGGGGAGGGGCCCCAGCATTTT
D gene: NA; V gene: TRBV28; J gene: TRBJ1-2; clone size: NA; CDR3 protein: CASRQEGYGYTF; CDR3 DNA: TGTGCCAGCAGACAAGAGGGATATGGCTACACCTTC
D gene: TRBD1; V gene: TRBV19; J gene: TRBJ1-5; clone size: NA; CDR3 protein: CASRVGQGFGRQPQHF; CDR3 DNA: TGTGCCAGTCGGGTGGGACAGGGCTTCGGACGTCAGCCCCAGCATTTT
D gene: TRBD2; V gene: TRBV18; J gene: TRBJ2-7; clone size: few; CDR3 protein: CATKNSGSLSYEQYF; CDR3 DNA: TGTGCCACCAAAAATAGCGGGAGCCTCTCTTACGAGCAGTACTTC
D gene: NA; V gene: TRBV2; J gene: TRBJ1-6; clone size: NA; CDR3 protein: CASSDKTNSPLHF; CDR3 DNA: TGTGCCAGCAGCGACAAAACCAATTCACCCCTCCACTTT
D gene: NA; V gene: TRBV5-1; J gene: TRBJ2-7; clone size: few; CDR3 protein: CASSLEYREQYF; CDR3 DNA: TGCGCCAGCAGCCTGGAGTATCGGGAGCAGTACTTC
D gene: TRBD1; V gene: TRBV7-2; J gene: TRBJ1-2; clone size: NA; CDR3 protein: CASSTGQGAGGYTF; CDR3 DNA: TGTGCCAGCAGTACGGGACAGGGGGCCGGTGGCTACACCTTC
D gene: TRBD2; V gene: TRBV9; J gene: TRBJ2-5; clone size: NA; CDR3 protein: CASSARGGEETQYF; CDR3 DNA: TGTGCCAGCAGCGCGAGGGGAGGGGAAGAGACCCAGTACTTC
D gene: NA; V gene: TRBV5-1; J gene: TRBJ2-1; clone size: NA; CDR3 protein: CASSLALGEAGYNEQFF; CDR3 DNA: TGCGCCAGCAGCTTGGCGTTGGGGGAGGCCGGGTACAATGAGCAGTTCTTC
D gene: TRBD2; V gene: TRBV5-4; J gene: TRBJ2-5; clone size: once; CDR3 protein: CASSAPRGRGQETQYF; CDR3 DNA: TGTGCCAGCAGCGCCCCCCGGGGGAGGGGCCAAGAGACCCAGTACTTC
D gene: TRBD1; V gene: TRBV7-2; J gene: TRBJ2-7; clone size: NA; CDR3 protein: CASSLRGGTYEQYF; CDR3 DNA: TGTGCCAGCAGCTTAAGAGGGGGCACCTACGAGCAGTACTTC
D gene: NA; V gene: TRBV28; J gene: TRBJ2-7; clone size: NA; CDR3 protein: CASRERGPRSYEQYF; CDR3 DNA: TGTGCCAGCAGAGAAAGGGGCCCTCGCTCCTACGAGCAGTACTTC
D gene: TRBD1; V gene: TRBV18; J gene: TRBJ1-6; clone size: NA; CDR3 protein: CASSPDRDGSPLHF; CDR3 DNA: TGTGCCAGCTCCCCCGACAGGGACGGTTCACCCCTCCACTTT
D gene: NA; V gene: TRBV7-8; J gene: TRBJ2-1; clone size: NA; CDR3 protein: CASSLAGFIGGTDEQFF; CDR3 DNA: TGTGCCAGCAGCTTAGCGGGGTTTATAGGGGGTACCGATGAGCAGTTCTTC
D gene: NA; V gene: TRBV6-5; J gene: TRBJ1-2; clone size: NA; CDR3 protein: CASSSRDYGYTF; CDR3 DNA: TGTGCCAGCAGTTCGAGAGACTATGGCTACACCTTC
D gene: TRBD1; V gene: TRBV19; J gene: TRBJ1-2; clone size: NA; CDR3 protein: CASRRQGADPGYTF; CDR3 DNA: TGTGCCAGTCGACGGCAGGGGGCAGATCCTGGCTACACCTTC
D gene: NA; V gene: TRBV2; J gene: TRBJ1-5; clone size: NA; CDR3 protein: CASSDKNRNQPQHF; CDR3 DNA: TGTGCCAGCAGCGACAAAAATCGCAATCAGCCCCAGCATTTT
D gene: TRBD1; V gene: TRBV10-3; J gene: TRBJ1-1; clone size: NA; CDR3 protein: CAISESGTANTEAFF; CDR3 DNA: TGTGCCATCAGTGAGTCCGGGACAGCGAACACTGAAGCTTTCTTT